This TCR beta chain was retrieved from a study of Ad26.COV2.S vaccination and SARS-CoV-2 variants. Described treatment: around 19 received Ad26.COV2.S at low or high dose, single or two shots; roughly 5 received placebo; per-sample allocation not given. Specimens were obtained on day 63 following the first vaccine or placebo injection. A word on this clone: Its antigen is as yet unknown.

Findings and caveats of the study: Researchers reported similar non-spike TCR breadth in vaccine and placebo recipients.

CDR3 length: 15 amino acids. Germline V gene lookup returns CDR1 MNHEY and CDR2 SMNVEV (reference sequence). The trim removed 3 bases at V and 3 bases at J, leaving 7 bases unmatched. Using immunoSEQ multiplex PCR, the repertoire was profiled, and TCRdb retains in-frame clones only, with some absent. The table shows 300,000 to 350,000 clones, with around four fifths occurring only once. This TCR was recovered from a person between 18 and 60 years old who received the Ad26.COV2.S COVID-19 vaccine or a placebo. The chain couples TRBV27 to TRBJ2-7; 8 positions match TRBD1. Here the sequenced sample was peripheral blood, taken in a trial of Ad26.COV2.S vaccine versus placebo. The CDR3 sequence is CASSFKGQGVYEQYF. As DNA, the CDR3 is TGTGCCAGCAGTTTTAAAGGACAGGGTGTCTACGAGCAGTACTTC.